This record looks at one TCR beta chain sequence and its context. This sample is part of a study of blood T cells in healthy people across ages. The CDR3 sequence is 17 residues long. Germline V lookup: CDR1 MDHEN, CDR2 SYDVKM. V gave up 3 bases and J gave up 2 bases, with 19 bases separating them. It was with a sample-barcoded 5' primer and a J-beta primer mix that a second PCR of about 7 to 12 cycles was run. TCRdb re-derived calls from the 5' RACE reads in MiXCR, one entry per CDR3 protein. The sample carries about 1.5 million distinct CDR3 sequences, approximately 42% recorded once. The sample taken for sequencing was blood. This chain connects TRBV28 to TRBJ2-5; D may correspond to TRBD1 or TRBD2 (5 bases each). The TCR was taken from a woman younger than 35 in good health. The CDR3 is CASSLRRGTGRQETQYF. DNA of the CDR3: TGTGCCAGCAGTTTGCGGAGAGGGACCGGGCGGCAAGAGACCCAGTACTTC. Looking up the rest from reference TRBV28 and TRBJ2-5 gives the full variable domain: DVKVTQSSRYLVKRTGEKVFLECVQDMDHENMFWYRQDPGLGLRLIYFSYDVKMKEKGDIPEGYSVSREKKERFSLILESASTNQTSMYLCASSLRRGTGRQETQYFGPGTRLLVL.